This T cell receptor beta chain was documented in a study of T cell responses to AZD1222 COVID-19 vaccine. Study-wide findings and caveats: Donors in the cohort were predominantly white British and more often female, and clonal diversity was possibly underestimated. At baseline, seropositivity was found in only a handful of AZD1222 recipients. Regions 160-218 and 743-854 held dominance among vaccine-associated CD4 TCRs, which spanned spike.

TCRdb's copy holds only in-frame clones and misses some; the assay was immunoSEQ multiplex PCR. The sample records 200,000 or so clones, approximately 94% being singletons. Of note for this clone: Its specificity is not known.

This receptor was taken from an adult who received the AZD1222 COVID-19 vaccine. The material sequenced was peripheral blood, taken 28 days after the second AZD1222 dose.

The CDR3 DNA is TGTGCCAGCAGCTCCGTCGAGGGCCAAGAGACCCAGTACTTC. The encoded protein is CASSSVEGQETQYF. This chain uses TRBV11-2 with TRBJ2-5, with a tentative D call TRBD2 (5 bases). V was shortened by 4 bases and J by 1 base, with 10 bases between the two germline ends. The CDR3 is made up of 14 amino acids. The germline gives CDR1 SGHAT, CDR2 FQNNGV.